What follows describes a single TCR beta chain. Original processing notes: The assay estimated nucleated cells by amplifying reference gene primers. Generated by immunoSEQ multiplex PCR, the TCRdb table keeps only in-frame clones and is missing some. V and J calls and clone size are given by that table; D and trimming were obtained from the DNA. The sample contains fewer than 450,000 clones, about 90% of which appear only once. The record originates from a study of blood T cell repertoires in COVID-19. In the study overall: Specimens from acute and convalescent COVID-19 originated in the United States, Italy and Spain. T cells, B-cell-depleted T cells, or PBMCs provided the cDNA or gDNA that served as material.

The sequenced sample consisted of peripheral blood. This clonotype originated in a woman aged 18-35 years who had recovered from COVID-19.

In nucleotides, the CDR3 is TGTGCCAGCAGCGCCGGTCTCCCCGGACAGTTTCAGACTGGAAACACCATATATTTT. Protein product: CASSAGLPGQFQTGNTIYF. This chain connects TRBV9 to TRBJ1-3, with D possibly matching TRBD1 (6 bases). Trimming took 3 bases from V and 2 from J, leaving 24 bases between them. The germline CDR1 and CDR2 sequences are SGDLS and YYNGEE. The CDR3 consists of 19 residues.